These T cell receptor beta chains were read from a single sample in a study of T cells in Graves' hyperthyroidism and ophthalmopathy. TCRdb re-called the multiplex PCR reads through MiXCR, storing one row per CDR3 protein. The sample yields around 700,000 distinct CDR3 sequences, around 19% seen once. The source material was blood. The receptors originated from a woman between 45 and 60 years old with Graves' hyperthyroidism that later progressed to Graves' ophthalmopathy. CDR3s include the opening cysteine and the closing phenylalanine or tryptophan. The order of the fields is J gene, D gene, clone size, V gene, CDR3 DNA, CDR3 protein. A D gene is named only where the DNA matches it firmly. Clone size is shown for a subset of rows, as once, few, many or a class of expanded clone.

TRBJ2-3,TRBD2,many,TRBV7-3,TGTGCCAGCAGCGTGAGCGGGGGACCCACAGATACGCAGTATTTT,CASSVSGGPTDTQYF
TRBJ2-5,NA,many,TRBV20-1,TGCAGTGCTAGTTATAGCCAAGAGACCCAGTACTTC,CSASYSQETQYF
TRBJ1-1,NA,NA,TRBV9,TGTGCCAGCAGCGTAAACAACATGAACACTGAAGCTTTCTTT,CASSVNNMNTEAFF
TRBJ2-5,NA,many,TRBV3-1,TGTGCCAGCAGCCATCGGCCGTCTAGGGAGACCCAGTACTTC,CASSHRPSRETQYF
TRBJ1-2,TRBD1,many,TRBV12-3/TRBV12-4,TGTGCCAGCAGTTTGAATCCGGGACAGAACTATGGCTACACCTTC,CASSLNPGQNYGYTF
TRBJ1-3,NA,NA,TRBV20-1,TGCAGTGCTAGAGCTCGGGCTGGAAACACCATATATTTT,CSARARAGNTIYF
TRBJ2-6,TRBD1,NA,TRBV12-3/TRBV12-4,TGTGCCAGGAACAGGGGGCCCAGCTCTGGGGCCAACGTCCTGACTTTC,CARNRGPSSGANVLTF
TRBJ1-2,TRBD1,NA,TRBV11-2,TGTGCCAGCAGCAAAACAGGGGTGGGCTACACCTTC,CASSKTGVGYTF
TRBJ1-2,TRBD1,few,TRBV12-3/TRBV12-4,TGTGCCAGCAGGGAGGGACAGGCTCTAAACTATGGCTACACCTTC,CASREGQALNYGYTF
TRBJ1-1,NA,many,TRBV30,TGTGCCTGGATAAGGGTCAACACTGAAGCTTTCTTT,CAWIRVNTEAFF
TRBJ2-1,NA,NA,TRBV3-1,TGTGCCAGCAGCCAAGGGGGGGGCCGTTCCAATGAGCAGTTCTTC,CASSQGGGRSNEQFF
TRBJ2-1,TRBD2,NA,TRBV29-1,TGCAGCGTTGGTAGCGGGGGGCCTGGGGAGCAGTTCTTC,CSVGSGGPGEQFF
TRBJ2-3,NA,once,TRBV6-2/TRBV6-3,TGTGCCAGCAGTTACTTGGCGGGATGCACAGATACGCAGTATTTT,CASSYLAGCTDTQYF
TRBJ1-4,NA,NA,TRBV4-1,TGCGCCAGCAGCCATCCAACTACCAAGTCAACTAATGAAAAACTGTTTTTT,CASSHPTTKSTNEKLFF
TRBJ1-3,NA,many,TRBV11-2,TGTGCCAGCAGCCCCGTGGGAAACACCATATATTTT,CASSPVGNTIYF
TRBJ2-7,NA,many,TRBV11-2,TGTGCCAGCAGCTTAGAGCCACAGGGATCCTACGAGCAGTACTTC,CASSLEPQGSYEQYF
TRBJ2-3,TRBD1,NA,TRBV7-9,TGTGCCAGCAGCCTCAGTCAGGGGGCGCGGGGCACAGATACGCAGTATTTT,CASSLSQGARGTDTQYF
TRBJ1-1,NA,NA,TRBV7-2,TGTGCCAGCAGGCCACGGGGTACAGATCGGAACACTGAAGCTTTCTTT,CASRPRGTDRNTEAFF
TRBJ1-1,NA,NA,TRBV14,TGTGCCAGCAGCCAAGGTTCAGGGTCTGAAGCTTTCTTT,CASSQGSGSEAFF
TRBJ1-3,TRBD1,many,TRBV2,TGTGCCATCGAGGACAGGGGGCTTGGAAACACCATATATTTT,CAIEDRGLGNTIYF
TRBJ2-5,NA,many,TRBV11-1,TGTGCCAGCAGCTTAGGGGACGTCTACCAAGAGACCCAGTACTTC,CASSLGDVYQETQYF
TRBJ1-3,TRBD1,NA,TRBV2,TGTGCCAGCAGTGGACCGGGACAGGCTATAAGGAACACCATATATTTT,CASSGPGQAIRNTIYF
TRBJ1-1,TRBD1,many,TRBV18,TGTGCCAGCTCACCTGGACAGGGATCCCACACTGAAGCTTTCTTT,CASSPGQGSHTEAFF
TRBJ1-2,TRBD1,NA,TRBV9,TGTGCCAGCAGCGCCCAGGGACAGGGGAACTATGGCTACACCTTC,CASSAQGQGNYGYTF
TRBJ1-2,NA,many,TRBV5-1,TGCGCCAGCAGCTGGGCGGCCCGGCAGGATGGCTACACCTTC,CASSWAARQDGYTF
TRBJ2-3,NA,few,TRBV3-1,TGTGCCAGCAGCCAAGATCGGCTAGCTGAAGATACGCAGTATTTT,CASSQDRLAEDTQYF
TRBJ1-1,NA,NA,TRBV5-4,TGCGCCAGCAGCTTGGTTCCTACAGGGAGGACTGAAGCTTTCTTT,CASSLVPTGRTEAFF
TRBJ2-7,NA,many,TRBV2,TGTGCCAGCAGTGTTAAGACAGGCGCCTCCTACGAGCAGTACTTC,CASSVKTGASYEQYF
TRBJ1-5,NA,many,TRBV3-1,TGTGCCAGCAGCCAAGATATAGGGGGGCGTCAGCCCCAGCATTTT,CASSQDIGGRQPQHF
TRBJ2-5,TRBD2,NA,TRBV6-1,TGTGCCAGCACCCCCTCCCCCGGGGGGGGCCAAGAGACCCAGTACTTC,CASTPSPGGGQETQYF
TRBJ1-5,NA,NA,TRBV5-1,TGCGCCAGCAGCTTGGCGGGGAGTAGTCAGCCCCAGCATTTT,CASSLAGSSQPQHF
TRBJ2-5,NA,NA,TRBV18,TGTGCCAGCTCACTGGACAGTGTAGAGACCCAGTACTTC,CASSLDSVETQYF
TRBJ1-4,TRBD1,NA,TRBV5-1,TGCGCCAGCAGCCTAGGGGGCGAGCACGAAAAACTGTTTTTT,CASSLGGEHEKLFF
TRBJ2-3,TRBD1,NA,TRBV6-1,TGTGCCAGCAGTTATGCAGGGGGTCGCACAGATACGCAGTATTTT,CASSYAGGRTDTQYF
TRBJ2-7,TRBD2,many,TRBV7-3,TGTGCCAGCAGTCCCACCGGGACTAGCGGGGCAAAGCAGTACTTC,CASSPTGTSGAKQYF
TRBJ2-1,NA,many,TRBV12-3/TRBV12-4,TGTGCCAGTTGGGCCTCGGGGAGCTCCTACAATGAGCAGTTCTTC,CASWASGSSYNEQFF
TRBJ2-1,NA,NA,TRBV9,TGTGCCAGCAGCGTAAGGTTAGCCCTCGCCCATGAGCAGTTCTTC,CASSVRLALAHEQFF
TRBJ2-1,TRBD2,many,TRBV20-1,TGCAGTGCTACCCTCTGGACTAGCGGGGACGTCTCCTACAATGAGCAGTTCTTC,CSATLWTSGDVSYNEQFF
TRBJ1-5,NA,NA,TRBV27,TGTGCCAGCAGTTTACCAGGGCTCAATCAGCCCCAGCATTTT,CASSLPGLNQPQHF
TRBJ1-3,NA,few,TRBV20-1,TGCAGTGCTAGAGATTATGGGGGAAACACCATATATTTT,CSARDYGGNTIYF
TRBJ2-7,TRBD2,few,TRBV7-9,TGTGCCAGCTCATCTAGCGGGGTCACATCGTACGAGCAGTACTTC,CASSSSGVTSYEQYF
TRBJ2-3,NA,few,TRBV5-6,TGTGCCAGCAGCTTGGAGTACACAGGGTTGTTCTCAGATACGCAGTATTTT,CASSLEYTGLFSDTQYF